The source of this T cell receptor (beta chain) is a study of PD-L1 blockade in urothelial cancer. Across the study: Patients began atezolizumab, 1,200 mg intravenously every 3 weeks, in about 2014.

Sample numbers ranged from 1 to 8 per patient, encompassing pretreatment and on-treatment collections. The method was immunoSEQ multiplex PCR; TCRdb's version includes in-frame clones alone and lacks a portion of them. The table lists under 30,000 clones, more than 70% of them singletons, with roughly 3% in the top ten. V shed 8 bases and J 4 bases; nucleotides not matched to a gene: 9. Germline V gene data show CDR1 as MNHEY and CDR2 as SVGAGI. CDR3 length: 14 residues. The receptor comes from a man aged 45 to 65 with urothelial cancer. This chain joins TRBV6-5 and TRBJ2-7; 9 positions match TRBD2. The material sequenced was PBMCs, taken around atezolizumab (anti-PD-L1) treatment. The CDR3 DNA reads TGTGCCAGCGCGGTTAGCGGGAGTTCTTACGAGCAGTACTTC. It codes for CASAVSGSSYEQYF.